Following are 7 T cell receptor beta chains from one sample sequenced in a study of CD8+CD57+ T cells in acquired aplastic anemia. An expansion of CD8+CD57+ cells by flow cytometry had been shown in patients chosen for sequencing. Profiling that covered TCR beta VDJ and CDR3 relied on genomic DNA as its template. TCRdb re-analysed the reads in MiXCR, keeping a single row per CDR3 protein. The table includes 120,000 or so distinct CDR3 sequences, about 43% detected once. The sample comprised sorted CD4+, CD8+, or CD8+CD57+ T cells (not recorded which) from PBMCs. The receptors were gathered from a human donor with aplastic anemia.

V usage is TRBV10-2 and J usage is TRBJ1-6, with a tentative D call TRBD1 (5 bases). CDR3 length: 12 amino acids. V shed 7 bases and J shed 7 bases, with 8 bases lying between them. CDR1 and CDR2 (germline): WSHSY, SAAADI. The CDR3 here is CASTGGNSPLHF. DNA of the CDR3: TGCGCCAGCACCGGGGGGAATTCACCCCTCCACTTT.

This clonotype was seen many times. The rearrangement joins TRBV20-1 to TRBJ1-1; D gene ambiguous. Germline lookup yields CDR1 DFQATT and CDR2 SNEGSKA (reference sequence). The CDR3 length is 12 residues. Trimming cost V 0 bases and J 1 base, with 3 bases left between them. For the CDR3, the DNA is TGCAGTGCTAGAGACCCGAACACTGAAGCTTTCTTT. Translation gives CSARDPNTEAFF.

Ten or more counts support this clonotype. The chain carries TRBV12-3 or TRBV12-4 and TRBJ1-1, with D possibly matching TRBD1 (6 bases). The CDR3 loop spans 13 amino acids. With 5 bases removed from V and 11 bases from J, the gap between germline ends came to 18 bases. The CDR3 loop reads CASSLTFTGKAFF. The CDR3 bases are TGTGCCAGCAGTCTAACCTTTACAGGGAAGGCTTTCTTT.

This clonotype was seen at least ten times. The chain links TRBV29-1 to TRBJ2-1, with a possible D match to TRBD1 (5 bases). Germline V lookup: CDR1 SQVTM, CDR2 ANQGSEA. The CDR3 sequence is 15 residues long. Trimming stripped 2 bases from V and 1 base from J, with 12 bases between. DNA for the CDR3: TGCAGCGTTGAAAGGGGTTCTGGGTCCTACAATGAGCAGTTCTTC. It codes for CSVERGSGSYNEQFF.

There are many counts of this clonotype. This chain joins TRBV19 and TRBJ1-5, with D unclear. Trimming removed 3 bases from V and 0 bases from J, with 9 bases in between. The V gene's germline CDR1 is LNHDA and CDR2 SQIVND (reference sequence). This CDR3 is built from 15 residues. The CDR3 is CASSMSENSNQPQHF. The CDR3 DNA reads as TGTGCCAGTAGTATGTCGGAGAATAGCAATCAGCCCCAGCATTTT.

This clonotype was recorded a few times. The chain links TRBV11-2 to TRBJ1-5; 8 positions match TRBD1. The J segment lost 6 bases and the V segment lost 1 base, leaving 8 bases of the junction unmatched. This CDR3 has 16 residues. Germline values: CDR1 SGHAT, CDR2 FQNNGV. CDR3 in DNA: TGTGCCAGCAGCTTAGGGGGACAGGTAGGCGGTCAGCCCCAGCATTTT. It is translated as CASSLGGQVGGQPQHF.

DNA for the CDR3: TGTGCCAGCACTGGCTCCGGGGAGCTGTTTTTT. Translated, it gives CASTGSGELFF. This chain joins TRBV2 and TRBJ2-2; D call uncertain. Germline V lookup: CDR1 SNHLY, CDR2 FYNNEI. V shed 7 bases and J shed 6 bases, with 6 bases lying between them. The CDR3 runs to 11 residues.